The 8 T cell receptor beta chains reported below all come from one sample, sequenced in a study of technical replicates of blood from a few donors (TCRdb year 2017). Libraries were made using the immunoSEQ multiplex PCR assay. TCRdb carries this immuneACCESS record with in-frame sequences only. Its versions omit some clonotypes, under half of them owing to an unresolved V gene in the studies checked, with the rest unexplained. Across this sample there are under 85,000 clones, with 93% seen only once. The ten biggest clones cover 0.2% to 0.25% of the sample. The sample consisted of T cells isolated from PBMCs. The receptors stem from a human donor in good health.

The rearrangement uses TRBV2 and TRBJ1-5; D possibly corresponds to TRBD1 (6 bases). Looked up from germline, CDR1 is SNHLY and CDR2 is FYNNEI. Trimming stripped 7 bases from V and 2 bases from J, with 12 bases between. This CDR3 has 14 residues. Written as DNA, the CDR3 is TGTGCCAGCAACCCCCGACAGGGCAATCAGCCCCAGCATTTT. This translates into CASNPRQGNQPQHF.

DNA for the CDR3: TGTGCCAGCAGCGTACCCCAGGGGATGGAGGAGACCCAGTACTTC. Translation gives CASSVPQGMEETQYF. V gene TRBV6-4 combines with J gene TRBJ2-5; perhaps TRBD1 as D (6 bases). V gave up 6 bases and J gave up 5 bases, with 19 bases separating them. The CDR3 is 15 residues long. Germline V gene lookup returns CDR1 MRHNA and CDR2 SNTAGT.

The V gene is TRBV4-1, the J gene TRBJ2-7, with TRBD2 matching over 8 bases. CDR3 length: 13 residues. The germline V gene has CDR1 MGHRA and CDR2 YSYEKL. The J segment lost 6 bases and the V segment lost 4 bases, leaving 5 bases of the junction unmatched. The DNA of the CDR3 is TGCGCCAGCAGCCCTCCAGCGGGGGTCGAGCAGTACTTC. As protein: CASSPPAGVEQYF.

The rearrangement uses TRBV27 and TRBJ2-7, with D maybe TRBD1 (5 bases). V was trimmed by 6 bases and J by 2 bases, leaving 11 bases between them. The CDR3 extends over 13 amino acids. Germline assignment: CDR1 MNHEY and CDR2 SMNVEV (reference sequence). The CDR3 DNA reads TGTGCCAGCAGCCCCGACAGAACCTACGAGCAGTACTTC. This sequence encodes CASSPDRTYEQYF.

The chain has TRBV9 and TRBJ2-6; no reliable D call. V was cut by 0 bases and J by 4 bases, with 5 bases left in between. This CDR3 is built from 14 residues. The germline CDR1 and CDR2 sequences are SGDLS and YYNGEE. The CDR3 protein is CASSVGEGANVLTF. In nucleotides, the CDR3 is TGTGCCAGCAGCGTAGGTGAGGGGGCCAACGTCCTGACTTTC.

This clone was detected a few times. The CDR3 loop reads CASSVGGGHGYTF. CDR3 nucleotides: TGTGCCAGCAGCGTAGGAGGGGGTCATGGCTACACCTTC. This chain uses TRBV9 with TRBJ1-2; D perhaps matches TRBD1 (6 bases). Germline V gives CDR1 SGDLS, CDR2 YYNGEE. The CDR3 is made up of 13 amino acids. The V gene lost 0 bases and the J gene lost 6 bases, with 9 bases spanning the gap. Looking up the rest from reference TRBV9 and TRBJ1-2 gives the full variable domain: DSGVTQTPKHLITATGQRVTLRCSPRSGDLSVYWYQQSLDQGLQFLIQYYNGEERAKGNILERFSAQQFPDLHSELNLSSLELGDSALYFCASSVGGGHGYTFGSGTRLTVV.

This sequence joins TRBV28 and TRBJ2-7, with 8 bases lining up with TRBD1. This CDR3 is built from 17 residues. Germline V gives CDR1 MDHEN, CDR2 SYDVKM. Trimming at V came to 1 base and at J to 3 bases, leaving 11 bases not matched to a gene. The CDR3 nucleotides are TGTGCCAGCAGTTTATACACAGGGGGAGGAATTAACTACGAGCAGTACTTC. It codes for CASSLYTGGGINYEQYF.

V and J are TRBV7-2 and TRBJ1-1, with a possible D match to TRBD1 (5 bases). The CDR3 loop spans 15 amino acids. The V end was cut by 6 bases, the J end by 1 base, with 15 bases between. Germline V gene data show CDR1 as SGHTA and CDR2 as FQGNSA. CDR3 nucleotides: TGTGCCAGCAGTTTAAAAGACAGCGCGAACACTGAAGCTTTCTTT. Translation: CASSLKDSANTEAFF.